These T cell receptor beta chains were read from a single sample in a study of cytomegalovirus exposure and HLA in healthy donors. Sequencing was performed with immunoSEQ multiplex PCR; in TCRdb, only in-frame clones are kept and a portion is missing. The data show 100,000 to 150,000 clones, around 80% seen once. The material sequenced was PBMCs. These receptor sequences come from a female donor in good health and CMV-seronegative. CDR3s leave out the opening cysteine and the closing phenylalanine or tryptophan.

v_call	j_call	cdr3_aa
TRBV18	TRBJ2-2	ASSPSGGAGELF
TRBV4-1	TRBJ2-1	ASSQTSATYNEQF
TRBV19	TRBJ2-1	ASSIFSTTSSYNEQF
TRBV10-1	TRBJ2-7	ASAQGETYEQY
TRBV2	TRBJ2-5	ASSEGQGRWETQY
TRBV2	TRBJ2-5	ASSEWRDQETQY
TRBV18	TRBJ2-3	ASSPLGVDTQY
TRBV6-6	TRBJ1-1	ASRRQSVGTEAF
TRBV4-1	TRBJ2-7	ASSQSIGDEQY
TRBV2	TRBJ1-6	ASSVQVYNSPLH
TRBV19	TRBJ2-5	ASSIGTSGTPDAFQETQY
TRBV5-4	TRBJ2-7	ASSTGTLGIYEQY
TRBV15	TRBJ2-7	ATSRGGLASEQY
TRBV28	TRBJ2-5	ASSKGQGWGKTQY
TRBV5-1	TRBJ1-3	ASSYSIQGSGNTIY